This TCR beta chain stems from a study of T-cell memory formation after mild COVID-19. 5'RACE primed at constant segments yielded TCR alpha and TCR beta cDNA libraries bearing sample barcodes and UMIs. In TCRdb, the 5' RACE reads were re-called with MiXCR into one record per CDR3 protein. The table includes fewer than 700,000 distinct CDR3 sequences, approximately 18% detected once. With respect to this clonotype: Its antigen is currently unknown.

This CDR3 spans 20 amino acids. V lost 3 bases to trimming and J lost 0 bases, with 21 bases between them. The germline V gene encodes CDR1 MNHNS and CDR2 SASEGT. Study outcomes and limitations: Clones contracting across day 15 to 85 had a balanced CD4/CD8 profile; later expanding clones leaned CD4+. Confirmation was lacking for SARS-CoV-2 specificity of second-wave clones that peaked on day 37.

The chain couples TRBV6-1 to TRBJ1-6; D not certain. The receptor's source is an adult woman who had mild COVID-19 (a few samples of this study predate the infection). Cell type and time point are not known. The sequenced sample consisted of PBMCs or a T cell subset sorted from them (not recorded which). CDR3 amino acids: CASSELPAHLTGSYNSPLHF. CDR3 nucleotides: TGTGCCAGCAGTGAGCTACCGGCCCACCTTACGGGCTCCTATAATTCACCCCTCCACTTT.